What follows is one TCR beta chain and its context. The antigen is undetermined. Donor samples were obtained from healthy Caucasian individuals from Russia, aged roughly 6 to 95. A minimum of 5 micrograms of total RNA was extracted per sample. Using a J-beta primer mix together with a sample-barcoded 5' primer, a second PCR was run for about 6 to 11 cycles. TCRdb re-called the 5' RACE reads through MiXCR, storing one row per CDR3 protein. The table shows about 780,000 distinct CDR3 sequences, with 20% to 30% occurring only once. The sample is drawn from a study of blood T cells in healthy people across ages. Study-level results: When set beside aged donors, long-lived donors presented more naive CD4+ cells and higher diversity. A roughly linear age-dependent decrease characterized TCR beta diversity per million T cells.

The CDR3 spans 13 residues. V shed 7 bases and J shed 3 bases, with 11 bases lying between them. CDR1 and CDR2 (germline): SGHVS, FNYEAQ. This same sample was also part of a study on T cells of mothers and their children.

The clonotype originates from a boy aged 5 to 17 in good health. Material: blood. V gene TRBV7-6 combines with J gene TRBJ2-3; D ambiguous. The CDR3 sequence is CASTSRATDTQYF. The CDR3, as DNA: TGTGCCAGCACCTCAAGGGCTACAGATACGCAGTATTTT.